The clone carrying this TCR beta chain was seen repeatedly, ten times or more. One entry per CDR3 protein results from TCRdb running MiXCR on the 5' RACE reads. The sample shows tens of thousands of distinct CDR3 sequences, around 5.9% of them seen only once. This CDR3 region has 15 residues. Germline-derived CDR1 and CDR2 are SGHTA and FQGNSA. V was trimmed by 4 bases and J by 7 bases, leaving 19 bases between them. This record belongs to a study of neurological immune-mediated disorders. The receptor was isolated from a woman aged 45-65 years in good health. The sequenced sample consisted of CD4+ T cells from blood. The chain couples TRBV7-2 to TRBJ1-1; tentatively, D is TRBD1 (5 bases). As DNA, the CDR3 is TGTGCCAGCAGCTGGGGCTCCGGGCCGTTACGTGAAGCTTTCTTT. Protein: CASSWGSGPLREAFF.